This entry describes one T cell receptor delta chain. This entry comes from a study of gamma-delta T cells after stem cell transplantation. Germline V gives CDR1 TSWWSYY, CDR2 QGS. The CDR3 contains 20 residues. V was trimmed by 3 bases and J by 5 bases, leaving 31 bases between them. TCRdb redid the clone calls on the RT-PCR reads with CATT. The sample holds roughly 12,000 delta-chain clones, 30% to 40% seen once. The sample was gamma-delta T cells. The gene calls are TRDV1 and TRDJ1; D is unclear. The receptor's source is a human donor. It is not recorded whose cells these are; they may come from a transplant donor. Written as DNA, the CDR3 is TGTGCTCTTGGGGAGGCGCATCTCTACATGGGCCCCGTCCCGACGGATAAACTCATCTTT. Translation: CALGEAHLYMGPVPTDKLIF.